This T cell receptor (beta chain) was obtained from a study of CD8+CD57+ T cells in acquired aplastic anemia. Study details: Sorted CD4+ and CD8+ cell DNA averaged around 3 ug.

CD8+CD57+ cell expansion had been shown by flow cytometry in patients chosen for sequencing. The CDR3 runs to 15 residues. Germline values: CDR1 LNHDA, CDR2 SQIVND (reference sequence). Trimming removed 1 base from V and 1 base from J; junction bases left unmatched: 4. The TCR beta profiling, which covered VDJ combination and CDR3 sequence, was carried out using genomic DNA as the template. One entry per CDR3 protein, called by TCRdb with MiXCR from the reads. The table lists approximately 59,000 distinct CDR3 sequences, around 50% of them singletons. The chain carries TRBV19 and TRBJ2-7; 7 bases align to TRBD1. Sequenced: sorted CD4+, CD8+, or CD8+CD57+ T cells (not recorded which) from PBMCs. The sequence derives from a human donor with aplastic anemia. The CDR3 here is CASSIAGGRSYEQYF. Here the CDR3 DNA reads TGTGCCAGTAGTATAGCAGGGGGAAGGTCCTACGAGCAGTACTTC.